This T cell receptor beta chain originates from a study of T cells in Graves' hyperthyroidism and ophthalmopathy. Amplified TCR beta CDR3 regions came from RNA transcripts. A first-round RT-PCR of the TCR CDR3 used the HTBI primer set. Each CDR3 protein gets one entry after TCRdb re-called the multiplex PCR reads with MiXCR. The sample has over 650,000 distinct CDR3 sequences; nearly 45% are singletons. This clonotype was detected only a few times. The CDR3 extends over 14 amino acids. V lost 3 bases, J lost 5 bases, and 15 bases lay in between. Looked up from germline, CDR1 is SGHNT and CDR2 is YYREEE (reference sequence).

Specimen: peripheral blood or thyroid tissue (not recorded which). The TCR sequence derives from an adult man with Graves' disease, either hyperthyroidism or ophthalmopathy (not recorded which). This chain links TRBV5-4 with TRBJ2-7, with D tentatively TRBD1 or TRBD2 (7 bases each). CDR3 region: CASSSWEGANEQYF. The CDR3 nucleotides read TGTGCCAGCAGCTCCTGGGAGGGGGCGAACGAGCAGTACTTC.